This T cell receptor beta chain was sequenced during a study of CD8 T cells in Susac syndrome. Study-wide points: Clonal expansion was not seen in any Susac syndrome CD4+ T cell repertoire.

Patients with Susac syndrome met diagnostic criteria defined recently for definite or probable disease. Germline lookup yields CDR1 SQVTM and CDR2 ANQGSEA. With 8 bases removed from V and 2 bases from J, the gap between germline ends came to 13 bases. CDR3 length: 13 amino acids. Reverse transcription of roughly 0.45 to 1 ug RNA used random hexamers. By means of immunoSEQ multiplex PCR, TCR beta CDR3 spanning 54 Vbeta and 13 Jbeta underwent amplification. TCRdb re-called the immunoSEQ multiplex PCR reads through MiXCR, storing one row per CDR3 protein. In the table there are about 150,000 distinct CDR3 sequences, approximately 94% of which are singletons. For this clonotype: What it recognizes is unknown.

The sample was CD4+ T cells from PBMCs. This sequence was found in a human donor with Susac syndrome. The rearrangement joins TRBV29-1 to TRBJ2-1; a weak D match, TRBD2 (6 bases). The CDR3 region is CSTRTTTYNEQFF. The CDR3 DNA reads TGCAGCACCCGGACTACTACCTACAATGAGCAGTTCTTC.